The entry that follows covers one TCR beta chain sequence. There is no known antigen for this receptor. Per-nucleotide qualities are absent, and no much larger clonotype sits a single base away. The data stem from a study of blood T cell repertoires in COVID-19 (dated by TCRdb to about 2020). The study in broad terms: Samples covering the acute and convalescent phases of COVID-19 were provided by collaborators in the United States, Italy and Spain. The samples were drawn from the first 160 participants of the ongoing ImmuneRACE study and from 1,254 subjects provided by 6 global collaborators. Deeply sampled blood TCRbeta repertoires from subjects exposed to, actively infected with, or recovered from COVID-19 were included in the dataset. Where HLA class I and class II types were available, the types were taken from metadata supplied by the sample provider, not from assay-based typing. Sample metadata almost always included a de-identified subject ID, COVID-19 status, age in years and sex. The prospective study material was composed of cDNA or gDNA derived from T cells, B-cell-depleted T cells, or PBMCs. The repertoires were released in a freely available public database meant as a resource for research on the immune response to SARS-CoV-2. What the research found in general, with its limitations: How much clinical and demographic metadata was included differed by source and by participant, and the metadata was provided uncurated.

CDR1 SGHRS and CDR2 YFSETQ are derived from the germline V gene. The CDR3 goes from the cysteine to the phenylalanine over 16 residues. Solely the CDR3 DNA is kept, with 48 bases framed from the first base. V ends up 4 bases short and J 3 bases short, with an unmatched junction base count of 9. Participants in the prospective study were enrolled through a virtual design, were aged roughly 18 to 90 years, and lived in under 25 United States geographic areas. Cohort assignment in the prospective study relied on participant-reported clinical history from a screening survey and a study questionnaire. Each participant in the prospective study had whole blood, serum and a nasopharyngeal or oropharyngeal swab collected by mobile phlebotomists. Participants in the prospective study had the option to provide additional blood draws and questionnaires over a 2-month period. Prospective study blood samples were shipped either frozen or at room temperature before DNA extraction.

TCRbeta CDR3 regions were amplified from genomic DNA by means of the immunoSEQ Assay, a bias-controlled multiplex PCR. The study's processing was this. Nucleated cell counts per sample were estimated from amplification of reference gene primers within the assay. Sequence reads were collapsed and filtered to measure the absolute abundance of every unique TCRbeta CDR3 rearrangement. For each sample, productive Simpson clonality was calculated as the square root of Simpson's diversity index across productive rearrangements. In TCRdb, the immuneACCESS table is reduced to in-frame sequences with V and J assigned. These tables do not hold every clone; where another copy was compared, an unresolved V gene accounts for under half, and the others remain unexplained. The DNA gave D and trimming, while V, J and clone size come from that table. For this sample there are 200,000 or so clones; roughly 85% appear just once. Over 3% of the sample goes to the ten largest clones.

The chain uses TRBV5-1 and TRBJ1-4, with 7 junctional bases fitting TRBD1. The sequenced sample consisted of PBMCs or T cells enriched from blood (not recorded which). This receptor was taken from a woman in her forties with acute COVID-19. In nucleotide form, the sequence is TGCGCCAGCAGCCTAAACAGGGGATCTGCTAATGAAAAACTGTTTTTT. It translates as CASSLNRGSANEKLFF.